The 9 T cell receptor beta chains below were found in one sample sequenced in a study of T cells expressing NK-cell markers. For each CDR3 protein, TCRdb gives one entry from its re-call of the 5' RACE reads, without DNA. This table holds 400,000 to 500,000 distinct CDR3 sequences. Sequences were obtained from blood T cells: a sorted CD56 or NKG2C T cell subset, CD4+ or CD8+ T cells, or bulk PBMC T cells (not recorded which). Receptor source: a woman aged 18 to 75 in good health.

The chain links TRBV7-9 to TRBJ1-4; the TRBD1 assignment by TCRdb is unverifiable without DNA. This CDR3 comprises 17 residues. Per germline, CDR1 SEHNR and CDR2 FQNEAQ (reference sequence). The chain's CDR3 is CASSLEVGTLTNEKLFF.

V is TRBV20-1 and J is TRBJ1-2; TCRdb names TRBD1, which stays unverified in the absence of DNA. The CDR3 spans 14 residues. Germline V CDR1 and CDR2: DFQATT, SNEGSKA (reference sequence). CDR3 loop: CSAPKGGSMGGYTF.

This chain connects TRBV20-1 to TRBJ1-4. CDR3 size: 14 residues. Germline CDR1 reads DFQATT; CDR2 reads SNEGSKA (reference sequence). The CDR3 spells CSARDRRFNEKLFF.

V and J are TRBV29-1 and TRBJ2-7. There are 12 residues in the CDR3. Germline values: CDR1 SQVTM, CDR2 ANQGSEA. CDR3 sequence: CSAHRGSYEQYF.

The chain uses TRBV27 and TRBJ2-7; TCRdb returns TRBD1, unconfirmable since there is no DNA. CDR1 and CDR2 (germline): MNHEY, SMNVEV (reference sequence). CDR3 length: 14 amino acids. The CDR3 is CASSARASSYEQYF.

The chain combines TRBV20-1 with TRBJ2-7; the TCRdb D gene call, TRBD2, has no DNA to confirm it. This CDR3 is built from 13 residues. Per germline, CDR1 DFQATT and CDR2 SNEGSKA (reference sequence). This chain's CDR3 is CSVMRREDYEQYF.

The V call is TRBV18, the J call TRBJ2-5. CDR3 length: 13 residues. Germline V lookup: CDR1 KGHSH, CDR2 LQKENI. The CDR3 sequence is CASSPPLLETQYF.

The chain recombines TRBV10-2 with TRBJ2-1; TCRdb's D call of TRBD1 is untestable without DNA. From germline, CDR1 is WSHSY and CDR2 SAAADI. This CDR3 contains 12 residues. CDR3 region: CASSEKRDREEF.

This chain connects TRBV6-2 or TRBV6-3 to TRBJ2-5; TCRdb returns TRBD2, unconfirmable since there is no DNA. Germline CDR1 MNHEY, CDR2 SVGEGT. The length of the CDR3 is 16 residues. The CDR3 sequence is CASSYLSGGSQETQYF.